These 10 T cell receptor beta chains originate from one sample sequenced in a study of blood T cell repertoires in COVID-19. The repertoire was sequenced with immunoSEQ multiplex PCR; TCRdb's copy has only in-frame clones and lacks some. Of more than 85,000 clones listed, roughly 85% are singletons. Sequencing was carried out using peripheral blood. These receptors originate from a man aged 80 or over with acute or convalescent COVID-19.

Only a few counts were recorded for this clone. The chain carries TRBV6-1 and TRBJ1-3; no firm D call. CDR1 is MNHNS, CDR2 SASEGT, per germline. Trimming took 2 bases from V and 0 from J, leaving 14 bases between them. The CDR3 loop spans 17 amino acids. CDR3 amino acids: CASSELVEAVSGNTIYF. The CDR3 DNA reads TGTGCCAGCAGTGAATTGGTGGAGGCAGTCTCTGGAAACACCATATATTTT.

Here the CDR3 reads CATSLGPKTQYF. CDR3 DNA sequence: TGTGCCACCAGTTTGGGGCCGAAGACCCAGTACTTC. The chain recombines TRBV24-1 with TRBJ2-5; D possibly corresponds to TRBD1 (5 bases). V lost 6 bases to trimming and J lost 6 bases, with 10 bases between them. The CDR3 spans 12 residues. The germline CDR1 and CDR2 sequences are KGHDR and SFDVKD.

The rearrangement uses TRBV7-2 and TRBJ2-1; 14 nucleotides match TRBD2. Germline CDR1 reads SGHTA; CDR2 reads FQGNSA. The CDR3 contains 17 residues. With 2 bases clipped from V and 3 bases from J, the junction kept 3 bases outside the gene matches. The CDR3 nucleotides are TGTGCCAGCAGCTTATTTGGGACTAGCGGGGGCTACAATGAGCAGTTCTTC. Translating gives CASSLFGTSGGYNEQFF.

The J gene is TRBJ1-2, the V gene TRBV29-1; D is ambiguous. Germline CDR1 and CDR2: SQVTM and ANQGSEA. The CDR3 is 10 residues long. Trimming shortened V by 5 bases and J by 6 bases, and 7 bases separated the two germline ends. The CDR3 spells CSVFIDGYTF. The CDR3, as DNA: TGCAGCGTTTTCATAGATGGCTACACCTTC.

The chain carries TRBV7-9 and TRBJ2-7; no definite D call. Germline values: CDR1 SEHNR, CDR2 FQNEAQ (reference sequence). The CDR3 runs to 17 residues. V shed 0 bases and J shed 0 bases, with 15 bases lying between them. The CDR3 loop is CASSLAPAGETSYEQYF. CDR3 nucleotide sequence: TGTGCCAGCAGCTTAGCCCCCGCCGGTGAAACCTCCTACGAGCAGTACTTC.

The V call is TRBV5-5, the J call TRBJ2-5; 7 bases map to TRBD2. The junction had 4 bases not matched to a gene; V was cut back by 1 base and J by 7 bases. There are 13 residues in the CDR3. Germline V gene data show CDR1 as SGHKS and CDR2 as YYEKEE (reference sequence). In DNA, the CDR3 is TGTGCCAGCAGCTTGACTAGCGAGGGGACCCAGTACTTC. Residues: CASSLTSEGTQYF.

The V and J genes are TRBV19 and TRBJ2-1; 9 bases match TRBD2. The CDR3 loop spans 13 amino acids. Unmatched junction bases numbered 10, after V lost 9 bases and J lost 10 bases. Germline CDR1 reads LNHDA; CDR2 reads SQIVND (reference sequence). DNA of the CDR3: TGTGCCAGGATTTGCGGGAGGGCGTCCGAGCAGTTCTTC. Its translation is CARICGRASEQFF. The entire variable domain, with the rest obtained from reference TRBV19 and TRBJ2-1, is as follows: DGGITQSPKYLFRKEGQNVTLSCEQNLNHDAMYWYRQDPGQGLRLIYYSQIVNDFQKGDIAEGYSVSREKKESFPLTVTSAQKNPTAFYLCARICGRASEQFFGPGTRLTVL.

This clone was seen only a few times. The gene calls are TRBV27 and TRBJ1-5; 7 bases match TRBD1. V shed 2 bases and J 3 bases; nucleotides not matched to a gene: 4. Per germline, CDR1 MNHEY and CDR2 SMNVEV (reference sequence). There are 15 residues in the CDR3. This chain's CDR3 is CASSLGGQYNQPQHF. The CDR3 DNA sequence: TGTGCCAGCAGTTTAGGGGGACAGTACAATCAGCCCCAGCATTTT.

This rearrangement joins TRBV7-9 to TRBJ2-7; 8 bases are shared with TRBD2. Germline V gene data show CDR1 as SEHNR and CDR2 as FQNEAQ (reference sequence). The CDR3 extends over 15 amino acids. J was trimmed by 0 bases and V by 5 bases; bases with no gene match: 6. In nucleotides, the CDR3 is TGTGCCAGCAGCATAACTAGCGGTCTCTCCTACGAGCAGTACTTC. Amino acid sequence: CASSITSGLSYEQYF.

The rearrangement uses TRBV6-1 and TRBJ2-2, with TRBD2 matching 7 bases. Germline V gives CDR1 MNHNS, CDR2 SASEGT. The V and J ends lost 6 bases and 4 bases, in that order; junction bases with no gene match: 11. CDR3 length equals 16 residues. The CDR3, as DNA: TGTGCCAGCAGAGAACTGCGCGGGAGAAGCACCGGGGAGCTGTTTTTT. This translates into CASRELRGRSTGELFF.